These 15 T cell receptor beta chains were all obtained from the same sample, sequenced in a study of tissue T cells after allogeneic stem cell transplantation. Sequencing used immunoSEQ multiplex PCR; TCRdb keeps in-frame clones, though not all of them. This table has more than 9,000 clones, 70% appearing once. Sequenced material: tissue from the right colon, taken at autopsy. The receptors were gathered from a woman aged 18 to 55 with breast cancer.

This clone was counted between two and nine times. CDR3 nucleotide sequence: TGCGCCAGCAGCCAGGGGACGAGCCTCGAGGTTGAAGCTTTCTTT. Protein product: CASSQGTSLEVEAFF. The rearrangement links TRBV4-1 to TRBJ1-1; the D gene is possibly TRBD1 (5 bases). In germline, CDR1 is MGHRA, CDR2 YSYEKL. The CDR3 runs 15 residues. Between the trimmed V and J ends, which lost 3 bases and 7 bases, there was a span of 18 bases.

V usage is TRBV2 and J usage is TRBJ1-4, with 8 positions matching TRBD1. The germline CDR1 and CDR2 sequences are SNHLY and FYNNEI. This CDR3 has 13 residues. The junction had 2 bases not matched to a gene; V was cut back by 8 bases and J by 3 bases. CDR3 region: CASGDRSNEKLFF. The DNA of the CDR3 is TGTGCCAGCGGGGACAGGTCTAATGAAAAACTGTTTTTT.

This rearrangement joins TRBV11-3 to TRBJ2-1, with 7 bases that match TRBD2. Germline V gene lookup returns CDR1 SGHNT and CDR2 YENEEA. After removal of 4 bases from V and 5 bases from J, the junction contained 8 bases not matched to a gene. The CDR3 is 15 residues long. The CDR3 loop reads CASSWGIAGHNEQFF. CDR3 in DNA: TGTGCCAGCAGCTGGGGAATAGCGGGCCACAATGAGCAGTTCTTC.

V is TRBV7-9 and J is TRBJ2-3, with D perhaps TRBD1 or TRBD2 (5 bases each). The CDR3 totals 16 residues. Trimming removed 6 bases at V and 1 base at J, with 17 bases between. Germline-derived CDR1 and CDR2 are SEHNR and FQNEAQ (reference sequence). The CDR3 sequence is CASRDPGRGGTDTQYF. CDR3 nucleotides: TGTGCCAGCAGGGATCCTGGCCGAGGGGGCACAGATACGCAGTATTTT.

The chain links TRBV6-5 to TRBJ1-2; tentative D call: TRBD1 (5 bases). Germline V gives CDR1 MNHEY, CDR2 SVGAGI. The germline V and J ends were trimmed by 4 bases and 3 bases, with 15 bases remaining between them. CDR3 length equals 15 residues. The CDR3 nucleotides are TGTGCCAGCAGTTCCAGATGGGACGCAGACTATGGCTACACCTTC. It translates to CASSSRWDADYGYTF.

The chain links TRBV6-6 to TRBJ2-2; maybe TRBD1 (5 bases). Trimming shortened V by 0 bases and J by 2 bases, and 7 bases separated the two germline ends. In germline, CDR1 is MNHNY, CDR2 SVGAGI (reference sequence). This CDR3 has 15 amino acids. The CDR3 sequence: CASSYSGVNTGELFF. CDR3 bases: TGTGCCAGCAGTTACTCAGGGGTTAACACCGGGGAGCTGTTTTTT.

This clone was found a few times. The chain uses TRBV29-1 and TRBJ2-4, with D possibly being TRBD1 (5 bases). In germline, CDR1 is SQVTM, CDR2 ANQGSEA. The CDR3 runs to 12 residues. Trimming removed 4 bases from V and 8 bases from J, with 12 bases in between. The CDR3 coding sequence is TGCAGCGTTGCTGGACAAGGGGACATTCAGTACTTC. As protein: CSVAGQGDIQYF.

The genes are TRBV5-5 and TRBJ1-6, with 10 bases lining up with TRBD1. The germline gives CDR1 SGHKS, CDR2 YYEKEE (reference sequence). The V gene end was trimmed by 3 bases and the J gene end by 9 bases; junction bases not matched to a gene: 9. The CDR3 is 16 amino acids. The CDR3, as DNA: TGTGCCAGCAGCTCCCGGGACAGGGGTCTGGGTTCACCCCTCCACTTT. Its translation: CASSSRDRGLGSPLHF.

The chain has TRBV28 and TRBJ1-2; no reliable D call. The CDR3 length is 14 residues. Trimming took 7 bases from V and 4 from J, leaving 16 bases between them. Germline V gene lookup returns CDR1 MDHEN and CDR2 SYDVKM. The DNA of the CDR3 is TGTGCCAGCATTCCCCCCGTTGGAGCCTATGGCTACACCTTC. This encodes CASIPPVGAYGYTF.

This clone occurred a few times. The CDR3 reads CASSSGQSGAQYF. CDR3 bases: TGTGCCAGCAGTTCCGGACAGTCCGGGGCCCAGTACTTC. The gene calls are TRBV6-5 and TRBJ2-5, with D possibly matching TRBD1 (6 bases). V lost 4 bases to trimming and J lost 9 bases, with 15 bases between them. The CDR3 is 13 amino acids. Germline V gene sequence: CDR1 MNHEY, CDR2 SVGAGI.

This clone was seen more than once but under ten times. The rearrangement links TRBV7-2 to TRBJ2-7; D is unresolved. The ends were cut back, 5 bases at V and 2 bases at J, with 13 bases in the middle. The CDR3 totals 14 residues. The germline V gene encodes CDR1 SGHTA and CDR2 FQGNSA. The CDR3 loop reads CASSPLPTTYEQYF. In DNA, the CDR3 is TGTGCCAGCAGCCCCTTACCAACAACCTACGAGCAGTACTTC.

The chain links TRBV3-1 (or the pseudogene TRBV3-2) to TRBJ1-1; D perhaps matches TRBD1 (6 bases). The CDR3 length is 14 residues. V lost 2 bases and J 4 bases, leaving 11 bases between the germline ends. Germline CDR1 reads LGHDT; CDR2 reads YNNKEL (reference sequence). The CDR3 is CASSQSAGATEAFF. The CDR3 nucleotides are TGTGCCAGCAGCCAATCCGCGGGGGCCACTGAAGCTTTCTTT.

V gene TRBV3-1 (or the pseudogene TRBV3-2) combines with J gene TRBJ1-1; D unclear. The CDR3 length is 13 residues. Per the germline V gene, CDR1 is LGHDT and CDR2 is YNNKEL (reference sequence). Trimming took off 3 bases at V and 9 bases at J, with 14 bases between the two ends. The chain's CDR3 is CASSHGRAEKAFF. The CDR3 DNA reads TGTGCCAGCAGCCACGGGAGGGCGGAAAAAGCTTTCTTT.

The V gene is TRBV15, the J gene TRBJ2-5; possibly TRBD2 for D (6 bases). Per the germline V gene, CDR1 is LNHNV and CDR2 is YYDKDF (reference sequence). V was cut by 0 bases and J by 5 bases, with 13 bases left in between. The CDR3 length is 15 residues. The CDR3 region is CATSRDPGGWETQYF. The CDR3 nucleotides are TGTGCCACCAGCAGAGATCCAGGAGGGTGGGAGACCCAGTACTTC. The whole variable domain, remainder taken from reference TRBV15 and TRBJ2-5, is DAMVIQNPRYQVTQFGKPVTLSCSQTLNHNVMYWYQQKSSQAPKLLFHYYDKDFNNEADTPDNFQSRRPNTSFCFLDIRSPGLGDTAMYLCATSRDPGGWETQYFGPGTRLLVL.

This clone is medium-sized by share. This same CDR3 is encoded by further DNA sequences in the sample. The gene calls are TRBV2 and TRBJ2-7; 9 bases align to TRBD1. In germline, CDR1 is SNHLY, CDR2 FYNNEI. The CDR3 spans 11 residues. Germline trimming cut 8 bases from V and 5 bases from J; bases unmatched to any gene: 1. The CDR3 is CASRQGDEQYF. CDR3 coding DNA: TGTGCCAGCCGACAGGGGGACGAGCAGTACTTC.